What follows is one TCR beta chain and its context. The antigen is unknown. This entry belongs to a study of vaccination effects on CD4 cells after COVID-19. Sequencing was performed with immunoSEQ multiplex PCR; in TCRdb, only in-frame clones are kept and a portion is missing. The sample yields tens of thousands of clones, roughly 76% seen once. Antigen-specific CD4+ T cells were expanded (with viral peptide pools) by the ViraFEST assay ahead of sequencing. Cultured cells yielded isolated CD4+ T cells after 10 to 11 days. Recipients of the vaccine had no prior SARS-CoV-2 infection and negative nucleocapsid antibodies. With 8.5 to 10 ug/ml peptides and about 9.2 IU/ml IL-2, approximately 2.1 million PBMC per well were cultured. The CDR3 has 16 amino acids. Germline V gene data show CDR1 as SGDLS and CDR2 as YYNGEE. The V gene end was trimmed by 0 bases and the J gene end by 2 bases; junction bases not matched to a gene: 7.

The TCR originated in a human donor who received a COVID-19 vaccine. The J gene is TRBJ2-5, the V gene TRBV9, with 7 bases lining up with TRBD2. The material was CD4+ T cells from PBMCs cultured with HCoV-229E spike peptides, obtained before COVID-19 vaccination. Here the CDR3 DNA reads TGTGCCAGCAGCGTAGCCACGGGGGGTCTACAAGAGACCCAGTACTTC. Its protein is CASSVATGGLQETQYF.